A single T cell receptor beta chain is shown here with its context. The method was immunoSEQ multiplex PCR; TCRdb's version includes in-frame clones alone and lacks a portion of them. This sample carries 20,000 to 30,000 clones, around 87% of them seen once, and the ten largest clones take 34%. The ends were cut back, 4 bases at V and 10 bases at J, with 14 bases in the middle. Germline V gene data show CDR1 as SGHTA and CDR2 as FQGTGA. There are 13 residues in the CDR3. The data belong to a study of T cell responses to AZD1222 COVID-19 vaccine. Analyses pooled second doses at about 4 or about 12 weeks.

The chain links TRBV7-3 to TRBJ2-1, with TRBD2 as a possible D gene (6 bases). This clonotype was sampled from an adult who received the AZD1222 COVID-19 vaccine. Material: peripheral blood, obtained 28 days after the second AZD1222 dose. The CDR3 here is CASSSRTEGEQFF. In DNA form, the CDR3 reads TGTGCCAGCAGCTCCCGGACGGAGGGGGAGCAGTTCTTC.